The sequence of this T cell receptor beta chain was determined in a study of a mutant IDH1 vaccine in newly diagnosed glioma. Study as a whole: The initiation of vaccination occurred 4-6 weeks after radiotherapy alone, or with temozolomide cycles. Regarding the study as a whole: Patients showed vaccine-induced immune responses at a rate of 80% to 95%.

With respect to this clone: Its target is unknown.

CDR1 is LGHNA, CDR2 YSLEER, per germline. The CDR3 contains 17 residues. The trim removed 1 base at V and 5 bases at J, leaving 7 bases unmatched. Time point denoted: week 11, during vaccination. Topical imiquimod was applied with each vaccine dose, which held 300 ug of mutant IDH1 20-mer peptide. Tumors from donors were new WHO grade 3 or 4 IDH1-mutant astrocytomas with ATRX loss. Assay used: immunoSEQ multiplex PCR; TCRdb lists only in-frame clones, some missing. The data contain some 120,000 clones, roughly 77% of them singletons. The rearrangement joins TRBV4-3 to TRBJ2-5; 13 bases are shared with TRBD2. This clonotype was sampled from a man aged 40-50 years with glioma. Sample: PBMCs, taken from a glioma patient whose treatment included an IDH1 peptide vaccine. The CDR3 sequence: CASSQGELAGGPETQYF. The DNA of the CDR3 is TGCGCCAGCAGCCAAGGGGAACTAGCGGGGGGGCCCGAGACCCAGTACTTC.